A single T cell receptor beta chain is shown here with its context. The target antigen is unknown. This record comes from a study of T cells expressing NK-cell markers. Study overall: In sorted CD3+CD56+NKG2C+, CD3+CD56+NKG2C- and CD3+CD56-NKG2C+ T cells, TCR beta repertoires were obtained.

From its re-call of the 5' RACE reads, TCRdb lists each CDR3 protein once, without DNA. The sample totals roughly 160,000 distinct CDR3 sequences. This CDR3 is built from 13 residues. Study-wide results and caveats: HCMV specificity of the expanded NKG2C+ T cell clones was not established.

The rearrangement joins TRBV12-3 or TRBV12-4 to TRBJ2-7; the TCRdb call, TRBD1, lacks DNA for checking. The source of this sequence is a man between 18 and 69 years old in good health. The sample was blood T cells: a sorted CD56 or NKG2C T cell subset, CD4+ or CD8+ T cells, or bulk PBMC T cells (not recorded which). The CDR3 spells CASSSRDGYEQYF.